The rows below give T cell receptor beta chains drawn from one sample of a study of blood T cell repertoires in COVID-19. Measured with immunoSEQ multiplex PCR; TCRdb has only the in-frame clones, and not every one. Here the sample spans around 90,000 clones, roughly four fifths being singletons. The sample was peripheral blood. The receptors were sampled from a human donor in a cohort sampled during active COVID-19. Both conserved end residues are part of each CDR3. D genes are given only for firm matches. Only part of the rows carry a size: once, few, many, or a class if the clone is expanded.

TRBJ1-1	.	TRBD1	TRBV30	CAWSSTGGTEAFF	TGTGCCTGGAGTTCAACAGGGGGCACTGAAGCTTTCTTT
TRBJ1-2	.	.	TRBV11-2	CASSLDRGVGYGYTF	TGTGCCAGCAGCTTAGACCGAGGTGTTGGCTATGGCTACACCTTC
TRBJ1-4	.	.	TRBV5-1	CASRGGTTGFNEKLFF	TGCGCCAGCAGGGGGGGGACGACGGGTTTCAATGAAAAACTGTTTTTT
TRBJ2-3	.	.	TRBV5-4	CASSRDFSGADTQYF	TGTGCCAGCAGCCGGGACTTCTCAGGCGCAGATACGCAGTATTTT
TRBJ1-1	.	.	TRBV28	CASSLAVTGKTEAFF	TGTGCCAGCAGTTTAGCGGTTACAGGCAAGACTGAAGCTTTCTTT
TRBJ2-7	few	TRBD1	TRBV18	CASSPTGGGDEQYF	TGTGCCAGCTCACCCACAGGGGGCGGAGACGAGCAGTACTTC
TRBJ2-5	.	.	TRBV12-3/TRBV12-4	CASIKGGTQYF	TGTGCCAGCATCAAAGGGGGGACCCAGTACTTC
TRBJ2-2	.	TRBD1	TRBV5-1	CASEGAPNANTGELFF	TGCGCCAGCGAGGGGGCCCCTAACGCGAACACCGGGGAGCTGTTTTTT
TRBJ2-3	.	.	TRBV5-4	CASSLIGGSTDTQYF	TGTGCCAGCAGCTTGATTGGCGGAAGCACAGATACGCAGTATTTT
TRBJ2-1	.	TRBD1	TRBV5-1	CASSYDRGNLYNEQFF	TGCGCCAGCAGCTACGACAGGGGAAACCTCTACAATGAGCAGTTCTTC
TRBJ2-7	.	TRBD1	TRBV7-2	CASSLVTGGSYEQYF	TGTGCCAGCAGCTTAGTAACAGGGGGCTCCTACGAGCAGTACTTC
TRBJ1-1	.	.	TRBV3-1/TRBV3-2	CASSLTLGEAFF	TGTGCCAGCAGCCTAACTCTTGGTGAAGCTTTCTTT
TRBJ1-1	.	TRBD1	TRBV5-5	CASSLDPGTGGFTEAFF	TGTGCCAGCAGCCTGGATCCCGGGACAGGGGGATTCACTGAAGCTTTCTTT
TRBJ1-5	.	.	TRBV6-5	CASSPPAGHQPQHF	TGTGCCAGCAGCCCCCCGGCGGGGCATCAGCCCCAGCATTTT
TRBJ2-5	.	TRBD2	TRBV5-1	CASSLDPAGGPLETQYF	TGCGCCAGCAGCTTGGATCCGGCGGGGGGGCCCCTAGAGACCCAGTACTTC
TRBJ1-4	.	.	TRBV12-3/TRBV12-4	CASSLQTGEKLFF	TGTGCCAGCAGTCTTCAGACTGGGGAAAAACTGTTTTTT
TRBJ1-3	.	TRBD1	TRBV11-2	CASSASTGVSGNTIYF	TGTGCCAGCAGCGCCTCGACAGGGGTCTCTGGAAACACCATATATTTT
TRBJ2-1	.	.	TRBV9	CASSVVPGGEQFF	TGTGCCAGCAGCGTAGTCCCCGGCGGTGAGCAGTTCTTC
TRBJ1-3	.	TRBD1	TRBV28	CASKNGEQGTSGNTIYF	TGTGCCAGCAAAAATGGGGAACAGGGGACCTCTGGAAACACCATATATTTT
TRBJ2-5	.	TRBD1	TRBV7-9	CASSSTGVETQYF	TGTGCCAGCAGCTCGACAGGGGTGGAGACCCAGTACTTC
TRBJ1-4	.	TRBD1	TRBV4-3	CASSPDRGGEKLFF	TGCGCCAGCAGCCCGGACAGGGGAGGGGAAAAACTGTTTTTT
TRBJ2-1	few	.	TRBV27	CASSLESYNEQFF	TGTGCCAGCAGTTTAGAGAGCTACAATGAGCAGTTCTTC
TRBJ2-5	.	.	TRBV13	CASSFGQYQETQYF	TGTGCCAGCAGCTTCGGACAGTACCAAGAGACCCAGTACTTC
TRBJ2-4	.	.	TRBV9	CASSSRTSENIQYF	TGTGCCAGCAGCTCCCGGACATCAGAAAACATTCAGTACTTC
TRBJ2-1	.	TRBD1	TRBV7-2	CASSLGQGSYNEQFF	TGTGCCAGCAGCTTAGGACAGGGCTCCTACAATGAGCAGTTCTTC